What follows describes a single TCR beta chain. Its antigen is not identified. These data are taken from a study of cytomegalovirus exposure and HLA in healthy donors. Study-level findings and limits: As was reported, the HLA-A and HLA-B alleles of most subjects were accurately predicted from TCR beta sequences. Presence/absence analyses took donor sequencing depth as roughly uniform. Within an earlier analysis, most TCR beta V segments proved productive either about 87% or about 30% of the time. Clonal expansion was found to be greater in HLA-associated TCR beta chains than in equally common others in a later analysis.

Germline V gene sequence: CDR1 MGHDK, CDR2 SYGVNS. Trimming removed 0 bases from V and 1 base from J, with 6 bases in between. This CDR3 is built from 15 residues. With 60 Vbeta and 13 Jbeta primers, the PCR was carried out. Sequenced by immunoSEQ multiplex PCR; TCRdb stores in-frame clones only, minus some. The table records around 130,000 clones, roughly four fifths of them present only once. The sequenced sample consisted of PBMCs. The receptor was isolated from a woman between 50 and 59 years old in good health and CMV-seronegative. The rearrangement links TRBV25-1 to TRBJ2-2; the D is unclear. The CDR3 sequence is CASSEYNRNTGELFF. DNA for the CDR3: TGTGCCAGCAGTGAATATAACAGGAACACCGGGGAGCTGTTTTTT.